Shown below are 25 T cell receptor beta chains from a single sample sequenced in a study of blood T cell repertoires in COVID-19. Sequencing was performed with immunoSEQ multiplex PCR; in TCRdb, only in-frame clones are kept and a portion is missing. The sample lists around 130,000 clones; roughly four fifths were seen once. Sequencing input: peripheral blood. The receptor source for this set is a human donor in a cohort sampled during active COVID-19.

The gene calls are TRBV11-2 and TRBJ1-3, with D tentatively TRBD1 (6 bases). Trimming stripped 8 bases from V and 0 bases from J, with 14 bases between. The CDR3 extends over 15 amino acids. Germline CDR1 is SGHAT and CDR2 is FQNNGV. The CDR3 DNA is TGTGCCAGCCGCGCCGACAGGACCTCTGGAAACACCATATATTTT. It translates to CASRADRTSGNTIYF.

This chain connects TRBV4-3 to TRBJ1-4; 11 bases align to TRBD1. CDR1 LGHNA and CDR2 YSLEER come from the germline V gene. The CDR3 is made up of 16 amino acids. The V gene end was trimmed by 0 bases and the J gene end by 10 bases; junction bases not matched to a gene: 7. CDR3 in DNA: TGCGCCAGCAGCCAAGACCCGGGACAGGGGGGTGGAAAACTGTTTTTT. It encodes CASSQDPGQGGGKLFF.

The CDR3 DNA reads as TGTGTCGAGGCGGTTTTGGACACTGAAGCTTTCTTT. The encoded protein is CVEAVLDTEAFF. This chain connects TRBV7-2 to TRBJ1-1; the D is unclear. The CDR3 is made up of 12 amino acids. In germline, CDR1 is SGHTA, CDR2 FQGNSA.

This clone was detected ten times or more. V usage is TRBV18 and J usage is TRBJ1-2, with 8 bases aligning to TRBD1. The CDR3 contains 13 residues. Losses at the gene ends were 4 bases for V and 8 bases for J; bases not matched to a gene: 6. The germline gives CDR1 KGHSH, CDR2 LQKENI. CDR3 in DNA: TGTGCCAGCTCACAACCGACAGGGGACGGCTACACCTTC. It encodes CASSQPTGDGYTF.

The chain recombines TRBV18 with TRBJ2-2, with D perhaps TRBD2 (6 bases). The V and J ends lost 6 bases and 6 bases respectively, with 20 bases between them. Looked up from germline, CDR1 is KGHSH and CDR2 is LQKENI. The CDR3 has 16 residues. The CDR3 sequence is CASSPRPTSLAGELFF. The CDR3 DNA follows: TGTGCCAGCTCCCCCCGACCGACTAGTTTGGCCGGGGAGCTGTTTTTT.

V is TRBV2 and J is TRBJ2-4; TRBD2 aligns across 8 bases. From germline, CDR1 is SNHLY and CDR2 FYNNEI. The CDR3 totals 16 residues. V dropped 3 bases and J dropped 0; count of bases not matched to a gene: 4. Here the CDR3 DNA reads TGTGCCAGCAGTGATTTAGCGGGGCTAGCCAAAAACATTCAGTACTTC. This translates into CASSDLAGLAKNIQYF.

This rearrangement joins TRBV27 to TRBJ2-1; 14 nucleotides line up with TRBD2. The CDR3 is made up of 17 amino acids. J gave up 10 bases and V 4 bases, and 12 bases lay outside the gene matches. Germline values: CDR1 MNHEY, CDR2 SMNVEV (reference sequence). CDR3 residues: CASSSFKTSGGAWEQFF. The CDR3 nucleotides are TGTGCCAGCAGTTCCTTCAAGACTAGCGGGGGGGCTTGGGAGCAGTTCTTC.

Written as DNA, the CDR3 is TGTGCCATCAGTGAGTCGAGTAGGGGTGGCAATCAGCCCCAGCATTTT. This sequence encodes CAISESSRGGNQPQHF. The genes are TRBV10-3 and TRBJ1-5; tentatively, D is TRBD1 (5 bases). V dropped 0 bases and J dropped 2 bases, with 11 bases sitting between them. The CDR3 runs 16 residues. CDR1 is ENHRY, CDR2 SYGVKD, per germline.

J is TRBJ2-5 and V is TRBV19, with D perhaps TRBD1 (5 bases). This CDR3 spans 13 amino acids. Germline CDR1 reads LNHDA; CDR2 reads SQIVND (reference sequence). V was shortened by 5 bases and J by 5 bases, with 12 bases between the two germline ends. This CDR3 reads CASSLRVRETQYF. The CDR3 DNA reads TGTGCCAGTAGTCTCAGGGTGAGGGAGACCCAGTACTTC. Supplemented by reference TRBV19 and TRBJ2-5, the full variable domain reads DGGITQSPKYLFRKEGQNVTLSCEQNLNHDAMYWYRQDPGQGLRLIYYSQIVNDFQKGDIAEGYSVSREKKESFPLTVTSAQKNPTAFYLCASSLRVRETQYFGPGTRLLVL.

This chain joins TRBV5-1 and TRBJ1-4, with D unclear. The CDR3 has 14 amino acids. Trimming removed 0 bases at V and 7 bases at J, with 10 bases between. Germline V gives CDR1 SGHRS, CDR2 YFSETQ. CDR3 sequence (DNA): TGCGCCAGCAGCTTGGACGGCGGGAGTGAAAAACTGTTTTTT. This sequence encodes CASSLDGGSEKLFF.

V gene TRBV7-8 combines with J gene TRBJ2-3; 8 bases map to TRBD2. The V segment lost 3 bases and the J segment 0 bases; nucleotides outside the gene matches: 11. CDR3 length equals 18 residues. Germline V CDR1 and CDR2: SGHVS, FQNEAQ. The CDR3 here is CASSFIRPKRGSTDTQYF. CDR3 coding DNA: TGTGCCAGCAGCTTCATTCGCCCTAAGCGGGGGAGCACAGATACGCAGTATTTT.

The chain carries TRBV18 and TRBJ2-3; 7 bases agree with TRBD1. V was clipped by 2 bases and J by 4 bases; unmatched bases: 3. The CDR3 has 14 residues. Germline loops: CDR1 KGHSH, CDR2 LQKENI. CDR3 DNA: TGTGCCAGCTCACCAACCCAGGGGGCAGATACGCAGTATTTT. Protein: CASSPTQGADTQYF.

V is TRBV7-2 and J is TRBJ2-3, with a possible D match to TRBD1 (6 bases). CDR3 length: 15 amino acids. CDR1 and CDR2 (germline): SGHTA, FQGNSA. V was clipped by 6 bases and J by 4 bases, with 17 bases between them. The CDR3 DNA sequence: TGTGCCAGCAGTAGCACAGGGTGGAACCCAGATACGCAGTATTTT. Translation: CASSSTGWNPDTQYF. The entire variable domain, with the rest obtained from reference TRBV7-2 and TRBJ2-3, is as follows: GAGVSQSPSNKVTEKGKDVELRCDPISGHTALYWYRQSLGQGLEFLIYFQGNSAPDKSGLPSDRFSAERTGGSVSTLTIQRTQQEDSAVYLCASSSTGWNPDTQYFGPGTRLTVL.

This sequence joins TRBV19 and TRBJ2-2; TRBD1 might be the D (6 bases). V was trimmed by 0 bases and J by 3 bases, leaving 14 bases between them. The CDR3 runs 17 residues. CDR1 is LNHDA and CDR2 is SQIVND in the germline V gene (reference sequence). CDR3 bases: TGTGCCAGTAGTATAGATCTTTACAGGGCACACACCGGGGAGCTGTTTTTT. It translates to CASSIDLYRAHTGELFF.

This clone has just a few counts. The chain uses TRBV4-1 and TRBJ2-5, with 14 bases aligning to TRBD2. With V trimmed by 0 bases and J by 5 bases, 14 bases remained unmatched. Germline values: CDR1 MGHRA, CDR2 YSYEKL. The length of the CDR3 is 20 residues. The CDR3 nucleotides read TGCGCCAGCAGCCAAGATCAACCCGCGACTAGCGGGGGGGGTACTGAGACCCAGTACTTC. This translates into CASSQDQPATSGGGTETQYF.

This clone was picked up one time. The V gene is TRBV20-1, the J gene TRBJ2-1; 12 nucleotides align to TRBD2. V shed 3 bases, J shed 7 bases, and the junction held 10 bases outside the gene matches. CDR1 is DFQATT, CDR2 SNEGSKA, per germline (reference sequence). This CDR3 contains 16 residues. The CDR3 DNA reads TGCAGTGCTAGTCGCCTAGCGGGGGGGACGGGGAATGAGCAGTTCTTC. Its protein product is CSASRLAGGTGNEQFF.

J is TRBJ2-3 and V is TRBV19, with 8 bases fitting TRBD1. The germline gives CDR1 LNHDA, CDR2 SQIVND (reference sequence). CDR3 length: 14 residues. The ends lost 4 bases at V and 1 base at J; junction bases unmatched: 1. CDR3 in amino acids: CASSNRGGTDTQYF. As DNA, the CDR3 is TGTGCCAGTAGTAACAGGGGGGGCACAGATACGCAGTATTTT.

The chain uses TRBV27 and TRBJ2-5; 9 bases agree with TRBD2. Germline CDR1 MNHEY, CDR2 SMNVEV (reference sequence). After removal of 1 base from V and 1 base from J, the junction contained 4 bases not matched to a gene. This CDR3 contains 16 residues. The DNA of the CDR3 is TGTGCCAGCAGTTTATTGGGCGGGGGGGCCCAAGAGACCCAGTACTTC. It is translated as CASSLLGGGAQETQYF.

This clone was found once. The same CDR3 arises from other DNA sequences in this sample as well. The gene calls are TRBV5-4 and TRBJ1-4; D may be TRBD1 (5 bases). The CDR3 extends over 13 amino acids. The germline CDR1 and CDR2 sequences are SGHNT and YYREEE (reference sequence). The ends were cut back, 1 base at V and 8 bases at J, with 9 bases in the middle. DNA of the CDR3: TGTGCCAGCAGCTTGCAGGGTGGAGAAAAACTGTTTTTT. It encodes CASSLQGGEKLFF.

CDR3 DNA: TGTGCCAGCACAGGGACAGCCTACAATCAGCCCCAGCATTTT. Protein: CASTGTAYNQPQHF. The V call is TRBV6-5, the J call TRBJ1-5; TRBD1 agrees at 7 bases. This CDR3 spans 14 amino acids. The germline CDR1 and CDR2 sequences are MNHEY and SVGAGI. The junction had 6 bases not matched to a gene; V was cut back by 7 bases and J by 3 bases.

V and J are TRBV6-2 or TRBV6-3 and TRBJ1-3; D is possibly TRBD1 (6 bases). This CDR3 region has 13 residues. Trimming shortened V by 5 bases and J by 2 bases, and 7 bases separated the two germline ends. Germline V lookup: CDR1 MNHEY, CDR2 SVGEGT. The CDR3 loop is CASSRDTGNTIYF. The CDR3 bases are TGTGCCAGCAGTAGGGACACTGGAAACACCATATATTTT.

The chain couples TRBV5-4 to TRBJ2-3; 15 bases map to TRBD2. Germline V lookup: CDR1 SGHNT, CDR2 YYREEE (reference sequence). CDR3 length: 15 amino acids. V dropped 4 bases and J dropped 7; count of bases not matched to a gene: 4. The CDR3 loop reads CASSRTSGGANTQYF. As DNA, the CDR3 is TGTGCCAGCAGCCGGACTAGCGGGGGGGCGAATACGCAGTATTTT.

The chain is built from TRBV24-1 and TRBJ1-4; D may be TRBD1 (5 bases). In germline, CDR1 is KGHDR, CDR2 SFDVKD. Trimming left V 12 bases short and J 9 bases short, with 13 bases between. The CDR3 has 11 amino acids. The CDR3 sequence is CAVDGGKKLFF. CDR3 nucleotides: TGTGCCGTCGACGGGGGGAAAAAACTGTTTTTT.

This rearrangement joins TRBV27 to TRBJ2-7, with 7 bases matching TRBD1. The CDR3 extends over 14 amino acids. V shed 4 bases and J 2 bases; nucleotides not matched to a gene: 5. The germline gives CDR1 MNHEY, CDR2 SMNVEV (reference sequence). Here the CDR3 DNA reads TGTGCCAGCAGTTATCGGACAGGAGCCTACGAGCAGTACTTC. Residues: CASSYRTGAYEQYF.

This clone came up once. The J gene is TRBJ2-2, the V gene TRBV3-1 (or the pseudogene TRBV3-2); the D gene is possibly TRBD2 (6 bases). V was shortened by 0 bases and J by 0 bases, with 11 bases between the two germline ends. Looked up from germline, CDR1 is LGHDT and CDR2 is YNNKEL (reference sequence). This CDR3 contains 17 residues. In nucleotides, the CDR3 is TGTGCCAGCAGCCAAGAGGGGTTAGCGGCGAACACCGGGGAGCTGTTTTTT. This gives the protein CASSQEGLAANTGELFF.